The 6 T cell receptor beta chains listed next were all sequenced from one sample in a study of T cells in Graves' hyperthyroidism and ophthalmopathy. Researchers took RNA transcripts and amplified the TCR beta CDR3 regions from them. With the HTBI primer set, the TCR CDR3 went through a first round of RT-PCR. TCRdb processed the multiplex PCR reads anew with MiXCR; each CDR3 protein has one entry. The data hold hundreds of thousands of distinct CDR3 sequences, with 35% to 40% observed a single time. Specimen: blood. The receptors were sampled from a man between 18 and 35 years old with Graves' hyperthyroidism.

CDR3 bases: TGTGCCAGCAGCTCCAATCCGACGGGCAATCAGCCCCAGCATTTT. The encoded protein is CASSSNPTGNQPQHF. The chain recombines TRBV7-2 with TRBJ1-5, with D uncertain. The CDR3 has 15 amino acids. The V end lost 4 bases, the J end lost 2 bases, and 12 bases lay between the germline ends. The germline CDR1 and CDR2 sequences are SGHTA and FQGNSA.

A few counts support this clonotype. The rearrangement joins TRBV5-6 to TRBJ1-1; D call uncertain. The CDR3 loop spans 13 amino acids. Trimming pared 0 bases from V and 7 bases from J, leaving 10 bases between. The germline V gene has CDR1 SGHDT and CDR2 YYEEEE. The DNA of the CDR3 is TGTGCCAGCAGCTTGGGGGGAGAGCATGAAGCTTTCTTT. Amino acids: CASSLGGEHEAFF.

This clonotype was seen more than once but under ten times. V and J are TRBV12-3 or TRBV12-4 and TRBJ1-1; a weak D match, TRBD1 (5 bases). Trimming removed 6 bases at V and 4 bases at J, with 12 bases between. This CDR3 comprises 13 residues. CDR3 nucleotide sequence: TGTGCCAGCAGCCAGACAGTTGCCACTGAAGCTTTCTTT. Translating gives CASSQTVATEAFF.

The CDR3 sequence: CASSLGYRGVQPQHF. The CDR3, as DNA: TGTGCCAGCAGTTTAGGTTACAGGGGAGTTCAGCCCCAGCATTTT. This chain links TRBV12-3 or TRBV12-4 with TRBJ1-5; TRBD1 matches 7 bases. The CDR3 has 15 residues. J lost 6 bases, V lost 1 base, and 6 bases had no gene match.

This clonotype came up many times. The V call is TRBV6-5, the J call TRBJ1-5; TRBD1 agrees at 7 bases. CDR1 and CDR2 (germline): MNHEY, SVGAGI. The CDR3 loop spans 14 amino acids. After removal of 5 bases from V and 2 bases from J, the junction contained 3 bases not matched to a gene. This CDR3 is CASSRQGGNQPQHF. CDR3 coding DNA: TGTGCCAGCAGTCGACAGGGTGGCAATCAGCCCCAGCATTTT.

The chain joins TRBV7-2 to TRBJ1-3; TRBD1 aligns across 7 bases. Unmatched junction bases numbered 10, after V lost 5 bases and J lost 0 bases. The CDR3 loop spans 17 amino acids. Germline V gene data show CDR1 as SGHTA and CDR2 as FQGNSA. Here the CDR3 DNA reads TGTGCCAGCAGCCCCCGAACAGGGGCCTACTCTGGAAACACCATATATTTT. Its translation: CASSPRTGAYSGNTIYF.